A selection of T cell receptor beta chains follows, all from one sample in a study of T cell clonotyping in hematopoietic cell transplantation. Assay: immunoSEQ multiplex PCR; the TCRdb copy retains only in-frame clones and omits some. Of over 8,000 clones detected, 66% appear once; the ten largest clones hold around 23%. The source material was peripheral blood mononuclear cells, sampled 100 days after allogeneic stem cell transplant. These receptors came from a male patient in his sixties or seventies who had an allogeneic stem cell transplant from an unrelated donor, so the T cells may come from the graft donor. Some clones in this sample may be carry-over from other donors' samples. The CDR3 runs from the conserved cysteine through the conserved F or W.

v_call	j_call	cdr3_aa
TRBV18	TRBJ2-7	CASSPKETSRYEQYF
TRBV7-2	TRBJ2-3	CASRGVPGQDTDTQYF
TRBV7-9	TRBJ1-2	CASSLDRVYGYTF
TRBV2	TRBJ1-5	CASSDLDRNQPQHF
TRBV19	TRBJ1-2	CASSSPGQFNYGYTF
TRBV10-3	TRBJ2-7	CAISETYYEQYF
TRBV25-1	TRBJ2-7	CASSWRAGDEEQYF
TRBV19	TRBJ1-2	CASSTTRDRNYGYTF
TRBV7-8	TRBJ2-7	CASSLEDSISSYEQYF
TRBV27	TRBJ2-6	CASSPGRGANVLTF
TRBV15	TRBJ2-7	CATEDRFSYEQYF
TRBV5-1	TRBJ1-1	CASSFSQYTEAFF
TRBV6-6	TRBJ2-7	CASSYGPGTVEQYF
TRBV6-5	TRBJ1-2	CASSYFLTGNGYTF
TRBV9	TRBJ2-4	CASSTVGPGLALLLAKNIQYF
TRBV11-3	TRBJ2-3	CASSSGLAGRTDTQYF
TRBV19	TRBJ1-2	CASSTSGQAYGYTF
TRBV4-2	TRBJ2-7	CASSQIRTGTSSYEQYF
TRBV11-2	TRBJ1-2	CASSLGSSTDHYTF
TRBV19	TRBJ2-7	CASSPGLNYEQYF
TRBV4-1	TRBJ2-5	CASSLGLADQETQYF
TRBV28	TRBJ2-7	CASKGQGNYEQYF
TRBV7-9	TRBJ1-2	CASSSDLHTF
TRBV30	TRBJ2-3	CAWSVLSGYYTDTQYF
TRBV14	TRBJ2-7	CASSHSDEQYF
TRBV7-9	TRBJ1-1	CASSADINTEAFF
TRBV7-9	TRBJ2-2	CASSLGSGRTGELFF
TRBV7-8	TRBJ2-7	CASALDSSYEQYF
TRBV4-2	TRBJ2-2	CASSQVRGGVTGELFF
TRBV6-6	TRBJ1-1	CASSRQGAPEAFF
TRBV6-6	TRBJ1-2	CATREYRGPNYGYTF
TRBV5-1	TRBJ2-7	CASRPGTSGGQYF
TRBV18	TRBJ2-7	CASSPTDSYEQYF
TRBV19	TRBJ1-1	CASSIQGGMNTEAFF
TRBV15	TRBJ2-2	CATSRRGQVRNTGELFF
TRBV11-2	TRBJ2-3	CASSLDPGTGHRDTQYF
TRBV5-1	TRBJ2-7	CASSPNGLKEQYF
TRBV5-1	TRBJ2-1	CASSLAGDEQFF
TRBV30	TRBJ2-7	CAWSDVNEQYF
TRBV21-1	TRBJ2-7	CASSKEQSPARETYEQYF
TRBV2	TRBJ1-4	CASRGTGNNEKLFF
TRBV28	TRBJ1-1	CASRFAERIMNTEAFF
TRBV19	TRBJ2-1	CASSIMGFEQFF
TRBV6-5	TRBJ2-1	CASSTGGTTYNEQFF
TRBV6-5	TRBJ1-2	CASSFNMGVGGYTF
TRBV7-2	TRBJ1-2	CASSLVGSQGNAYGYTF
TRBV6-5	TRBJ1-6	CASSLSSQGNSPLHF
TRBV21-1	TRBJ1-2	CASSQERVPNYGYTF
TRBV11-3	TRBJ2-5	CASSLGSQETQYF
TRBV5-1	TRBJ2-3	CASSTGVADTQYF
TRBV10-3	TRBJ2-7	CAISENRGPLSYEQYF
TRBV20-1	TRBJ1-1	CSATPTVEAFF
TRBV2	TRBJ2-3	CATSAAGKVPSTDTQYF